This TCR beta chain was documented in a study of human T cells and chemical hapten exposure. Background on the study: Patients, a majority of them female, were diagnosed with alopecia areata, totalis or universalis.

Time point here: pre-sensitization, week 0. The treatment here: therapeutic diphenylcyclopropenone sensitization with weekly scalp DPC. TCRdb processed the RACE reads anew with MiXCR; each CDR3 protein has one entry. The table includes tens of thousands of distinct CDR3 sequences, 10% to 11% detected once. The V and J ends lost 0 bases and 1 base, in that order; junction bases with no gene match: 9. The CDR3 runs 18 residues. Per the germline V gene, CDR1 is SGHDT and CDR2 is YYEEEE. The sample holds many counts of this clonotype. The chain couples TRBV5-6 to TRBJ2-2, with TRBD2 matching over 7 bases. The sequence was obtained from a woman aged 45-65 years with alopecia areata. Some clones in this sample may be carry-over from other donors' samples. The source was whole blood, collected in connection with sensitization to the hapten diphenylcyclopropenone (DPC). The DNA for the CDR3 is TGTGCCAGCAGCTTGGAGTGGATCGGCGGGAGGAACACCGGGGAGCTGTTTTTT. Translating it yields CASSLEWIGGRNTGELFF. Full variable domain (outside the CDR3, taken from reference TRBV5-6 and TRBJ2-2): DAGVTQSPTHLIKTRGQQVTLRCSPKSGHDTVSWYQQALGQGPQFIFQYYEEEERQRGNFPDRFSGHQFPNYSSELNVNALLLGDSALYLCASSLEWIGGRNTGELFFGEGSRLTVL.